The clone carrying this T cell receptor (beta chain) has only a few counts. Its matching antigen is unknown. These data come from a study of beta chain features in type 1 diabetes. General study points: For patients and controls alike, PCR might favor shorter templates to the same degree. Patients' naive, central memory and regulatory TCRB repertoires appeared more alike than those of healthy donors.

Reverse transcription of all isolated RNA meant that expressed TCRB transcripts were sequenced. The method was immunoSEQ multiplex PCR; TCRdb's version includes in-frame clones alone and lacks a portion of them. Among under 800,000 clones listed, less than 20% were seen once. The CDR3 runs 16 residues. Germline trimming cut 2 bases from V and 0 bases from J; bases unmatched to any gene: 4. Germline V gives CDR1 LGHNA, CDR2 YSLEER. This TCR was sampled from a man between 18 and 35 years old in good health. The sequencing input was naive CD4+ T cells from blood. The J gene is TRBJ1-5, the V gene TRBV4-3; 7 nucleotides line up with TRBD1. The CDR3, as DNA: TGCGCCAGCAGCCAAAAACAGGGGAATAGCAATCAGCCCCAGCATTTT. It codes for CASSQKQGNSNQPQHF.